This is a list of T cell receptor beta chains from one sample in a study of GPR56 and killer-like receptors on CD4 memory cells. TCRdb re-called the reads; one entry per CDR3 protein, DNA not given. The sample table sets out under 2,500 distinct CDR3 sequences. Sequences were obtained from memory CD4+ T cells from blood. Source of these receptors: a human donor in good health. Both conserved end residues are part of each CDR3. The listing skips clone size in some rows; elsewhere it reads once, few, many or a size class.

v_call	j_call	clone_size	cdr3_length	cdr3_aa
TRBV7-9	TRBJ1-3	medium-sized	14	CASSLGVSGNTIYF
TRBV7-2	TRBJ2-3	.	17	CASSFGLAGAVTDTQYF
TRBV9	TRBJ2-5	.	16	CASSVNTGAAIETQYF
TRBV7-3	TRBJ2-5	.	13	CASSLREGETQYF
TRBV19	TRBJ2-4	large	20	CASSIDPPVGTGAAKNIQYF
TRBV6-1	TRBJ2-1	large	17	CASSSRAGTGRSNEQFF
TRBV28	TRBJ1-1	medium-sized	17	CASSPNEQQGVGTEAFF
TRBV20-1	TRBJ2-4	.	15	CSARDPQGAKNIQYF
TRBV6-5	TRBJ1-6	large	14	CASSSYRGNSPLHF
TRBV2	TRBJ2-7	.	14	CASSPRQGVHEQYF
TRBV6-5	TRBJ1-1	medium-sized	13	CASSYGRNTEAFF
TRBV27	TRBJ1-2	.	15	CASSPTGGGGGGYTF
TRBV7-2	TRBJ2-5	.	13	CASSFGGSETQYF
TRBV28	TRBJ1-4	medium-sized	15	CASSITGTGNEKLFF
TRBV7-2	TRBJ2-1	.	13	CASSSLAYNEQFF
TRBV2	TRBJ2-3	.	14	CASSPRTRTDTQYF
TRBV19	TRBJ1-3	medium-sized	17	CASSIIVGRSSGNTIYF
TRBV27	TRBJ1-6	medium-sized	15	CASSSRGRYNSPLHF
TRBV6-5	TRBJ1-2	large	13	CASSPQELSGYTF